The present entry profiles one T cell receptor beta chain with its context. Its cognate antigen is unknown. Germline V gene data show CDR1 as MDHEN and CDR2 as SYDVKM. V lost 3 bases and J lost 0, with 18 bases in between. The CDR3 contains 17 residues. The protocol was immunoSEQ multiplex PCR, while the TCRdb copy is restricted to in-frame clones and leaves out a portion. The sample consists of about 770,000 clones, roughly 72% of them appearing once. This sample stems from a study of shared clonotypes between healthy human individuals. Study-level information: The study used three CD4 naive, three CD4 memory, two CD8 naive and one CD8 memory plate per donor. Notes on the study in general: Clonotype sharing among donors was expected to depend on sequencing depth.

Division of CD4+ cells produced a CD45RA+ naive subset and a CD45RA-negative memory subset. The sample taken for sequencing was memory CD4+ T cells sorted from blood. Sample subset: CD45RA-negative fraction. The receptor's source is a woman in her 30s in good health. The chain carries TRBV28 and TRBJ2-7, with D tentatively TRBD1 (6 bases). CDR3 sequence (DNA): TGTGCCAGCAGTTTCTCCTTCGGACAGCCTTTCTCCTACGAGCAGTACTTC. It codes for CASSFSFGQPFSYEQYF.